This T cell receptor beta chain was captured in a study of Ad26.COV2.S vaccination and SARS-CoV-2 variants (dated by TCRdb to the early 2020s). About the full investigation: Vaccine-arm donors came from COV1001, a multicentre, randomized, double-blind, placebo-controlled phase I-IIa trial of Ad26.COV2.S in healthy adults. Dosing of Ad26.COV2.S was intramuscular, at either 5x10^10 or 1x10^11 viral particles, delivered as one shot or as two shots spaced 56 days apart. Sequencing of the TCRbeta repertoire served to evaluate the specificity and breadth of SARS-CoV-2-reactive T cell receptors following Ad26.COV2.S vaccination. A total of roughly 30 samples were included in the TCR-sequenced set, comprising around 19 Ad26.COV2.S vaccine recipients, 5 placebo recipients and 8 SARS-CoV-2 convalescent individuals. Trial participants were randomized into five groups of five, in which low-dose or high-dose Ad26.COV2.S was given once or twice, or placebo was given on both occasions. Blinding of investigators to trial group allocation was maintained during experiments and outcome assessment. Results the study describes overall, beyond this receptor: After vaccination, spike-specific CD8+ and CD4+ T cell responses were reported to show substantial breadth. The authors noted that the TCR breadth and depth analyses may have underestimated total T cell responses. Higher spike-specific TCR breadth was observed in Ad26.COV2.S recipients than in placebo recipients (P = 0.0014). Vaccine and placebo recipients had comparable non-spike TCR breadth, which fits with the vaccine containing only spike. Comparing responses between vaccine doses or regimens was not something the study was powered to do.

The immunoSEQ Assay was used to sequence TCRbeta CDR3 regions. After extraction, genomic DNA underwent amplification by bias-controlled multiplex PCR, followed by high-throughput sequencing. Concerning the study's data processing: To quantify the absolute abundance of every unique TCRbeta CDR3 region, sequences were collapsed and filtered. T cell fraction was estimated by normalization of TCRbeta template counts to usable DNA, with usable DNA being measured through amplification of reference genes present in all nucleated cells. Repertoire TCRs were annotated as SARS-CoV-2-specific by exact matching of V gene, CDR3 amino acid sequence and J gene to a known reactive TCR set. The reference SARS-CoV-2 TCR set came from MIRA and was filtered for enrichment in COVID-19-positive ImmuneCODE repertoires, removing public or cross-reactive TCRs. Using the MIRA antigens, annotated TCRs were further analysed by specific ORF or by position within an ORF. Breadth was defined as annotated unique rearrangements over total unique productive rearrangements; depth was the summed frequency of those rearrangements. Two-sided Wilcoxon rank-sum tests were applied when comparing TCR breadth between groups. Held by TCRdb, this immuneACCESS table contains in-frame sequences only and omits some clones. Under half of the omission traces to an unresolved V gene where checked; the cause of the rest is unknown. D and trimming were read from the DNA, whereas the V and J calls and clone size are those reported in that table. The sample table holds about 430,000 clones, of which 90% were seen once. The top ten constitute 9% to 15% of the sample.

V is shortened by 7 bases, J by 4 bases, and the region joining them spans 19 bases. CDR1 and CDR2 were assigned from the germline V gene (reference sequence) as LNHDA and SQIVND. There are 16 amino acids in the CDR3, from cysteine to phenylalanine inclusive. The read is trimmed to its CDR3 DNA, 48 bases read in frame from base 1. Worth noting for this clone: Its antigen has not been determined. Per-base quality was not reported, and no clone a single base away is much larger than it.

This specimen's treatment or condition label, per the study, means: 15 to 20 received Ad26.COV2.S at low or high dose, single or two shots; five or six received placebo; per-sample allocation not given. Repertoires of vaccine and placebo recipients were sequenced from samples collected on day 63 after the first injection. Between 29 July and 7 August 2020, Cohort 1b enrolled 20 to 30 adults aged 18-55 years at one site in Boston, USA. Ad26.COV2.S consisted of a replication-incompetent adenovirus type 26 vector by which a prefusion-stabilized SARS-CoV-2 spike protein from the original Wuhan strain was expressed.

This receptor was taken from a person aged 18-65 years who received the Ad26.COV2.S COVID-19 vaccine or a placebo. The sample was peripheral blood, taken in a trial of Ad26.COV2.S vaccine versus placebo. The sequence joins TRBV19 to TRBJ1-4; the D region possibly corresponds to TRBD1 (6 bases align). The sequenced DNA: TGTGCCAGTACCCCTTTCGGACAGCTGAATAATGAAAAACTGTTTTTT. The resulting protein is CASTPFGQLNNEKLFF.